This entry describes one T cell receptor beta chain. This sample is part of a study of blood T cell repertoires in COVID-19. Assay: immunoSEQ multiplex PCR; the TCRdb copy retains only in-frame clones and omits some. The data show about 270,000 clones, about 76% seen once. The germline V and J ends were trimmed by 3 bases and 3 bases, with 14 bases remaining between them. CDR1 is LNHDA, CDR2 SQIVND, per germline (reference sequence). The CDR3 contains 16 residues. The chain carries TRBV19 and TRBJ2-2; D possibly corresponds to TRBD1 (6 bases). This TCR was sampled from a woman in her sixties or seventies with active or convalescent COVID-19. Sequencing was done on a sample of peripheral blood. CDR3 loop: CASSIRSGQYTGELFF. CDR3 DNA: TGTGCCAGTAGTATTCGGAGTGGACAGTACACCGGGGAGCTGTTTTTT.